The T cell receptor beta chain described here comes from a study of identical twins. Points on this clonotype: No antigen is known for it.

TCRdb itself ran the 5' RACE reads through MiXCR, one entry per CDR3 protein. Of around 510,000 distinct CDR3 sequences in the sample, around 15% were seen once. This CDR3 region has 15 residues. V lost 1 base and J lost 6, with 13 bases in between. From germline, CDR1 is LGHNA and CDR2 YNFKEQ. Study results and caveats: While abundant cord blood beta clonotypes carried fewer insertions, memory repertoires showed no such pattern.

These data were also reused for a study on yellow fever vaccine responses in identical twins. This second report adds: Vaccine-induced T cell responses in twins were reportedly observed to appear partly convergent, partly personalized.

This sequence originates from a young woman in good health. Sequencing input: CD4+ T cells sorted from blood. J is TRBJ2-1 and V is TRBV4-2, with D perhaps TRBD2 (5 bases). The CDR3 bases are TGTGCCAGCAGCCAAGGGGAGACCATAGGCAATGAGCAGTTCTTC. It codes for CASSQGETIGNEQFF.